This is a list of T cell receptor beta chains from one sample in a study of cytomegalovirus exposure and HLA in healthy donors. Sequencing was performed with immunoSEQ multiplex PCR; in TCRdb, only in-frame clones are kept and a portion is missing. The data hold roughly 190,000 clones, with more than 75% observed a single time. Sequences were obtained from PBMCs. The receptors were sampled from a woman aged 18 to 35 in good health and CMV-seronegative. CDR3s include the opening cysteine and the closing phenylalanine or tryptophan. D genes are given only for firm matches.

14	TRBV11-3	TRBD2	CASSPLADEETQYF
14	TRBV5-1	TRBD2	CASSSLAGEETQYF
13	TRBV6-1	TRBD1	CASSVQGAYEQFF
13	TRBV30	TRBD1	CALNRGPNYGYTF
15	TRBV11-3	.	CASSPGGRFTGELFF
15	TRBV5-1	TRBD2	CASSTGTSVNYEQYF
15	TRBV6-1	.	CASRGPPGHSYEQYF
14	TRBV6-6	.	CASILGGDVVEQFF
15	TRBV7-8	.	CASSPVGGAPNEQFF
14	TRBV18	.	CASSPSGPAGEQFF
15	TRBV5-1	TRBD1	CASSLGRTGQETQYF
15	TRBV4-1	.	CASSPQATYNYGYTF
15	TRBV5-1	TRBD1	CASSLQGIGNTEAFF
15	TRBV18	.	CASSPLAGPGTEAFF
11	TRBV7-2	.	CASSPGNEQYF
16	TRBV11-2	.	CASSSPDKSPSNEQYF
15	TRBV19	TRBD2	CASKPPGLAVSAQYF
16	TRBV15	TRBD1	CATSRGGDRGRSPLHF
13	TRBV27	TRBD1	CASSLTGVAEAFF
17	TRBV29-1	.	CSVERLGERRGKETQYF
15	TRBV6-5	TRBD1	CASSSQGDPGEKLFF
12	TRBV29-1	TRBD2	CSARDYGGTQYF
15	TRBV7-7	.	CASSLARSAQETQYF
12	TRBV30	TRBD2	CAWGTSGKFKYF
14	TRBV5-6	TRBD2	CASSWGGREYEQYF
15	TRBV4-3	TRBD1	CASSHGRTGGYEQYF
14	TRBV5-1	TRBD1	CASSPGQGTDTQYF
15	TRBV2	TRBD1	CASRKDRANTGELFF
13	TRBV30	TRBD1	CASGTVTFQPQHF
14	TRBV7-2	.	CASSLDPGIYEQYF
13	TRBV10-3	.	CATGRGIGETQYF
16	TRBV5-4	TRBD1	CASSLARTGVRDTQYF
14	TRBV29-1	TRBD2	CSVSRTSGPTEQFF
14	TRBV7-2	.	CASSTKGVAGELFF
14	TRBV6-5	TRBD1	CASRNGQGAYGYTF
12	TRBV30	.	CAWSQDSYEQYF
15	TRBV27	TRBD1	CASTPRGGAGYEQYF
12	TRBV27	.	CASSLGGHEQYF
16	TRBV5-4	TRBD1	CASSRSQQGASGEQYF
16	TRBV9	TRBD2	CASSDGTSGSTDTQYF
13	TRBV5-1	.	CASSPSGDGELFF
14	TRBV7-9	TRBD2	CASSLTGGGSEQYF
16	TRBV11-2	.	CASSLGTAQNQETQYF
15	TRBV27	TRBD2	CASSTGTSGSETQYF
14	TRBV6-4	TRBD2	CASSVSGGDHEQYF
14	TRBV6-5	.	CASSYSFRNTEAFF
12	TRBV30	.	CAWSVPDSEAFF